This TCR beta chain originates from a study of monozygotic twins with inflammatory bowel disease. Study-wide results and caveats: The study found lower TCRbeta diversity (inverse Simpson) in IBD patients than in healthy co-twins.

The CDR3 totals 13 residues. Germline lookup yields CDR1 DFQATT and CDR2 SNEGSKA (reference sequence). One entry per CDR3 protein, without DNA, is what TCRdb gives after re-calling the 5' RACE reads. Its table lists roughly 200,000 distinct CDR3 sequences. A remark on this clonotype: No antigen is known for it.

Sequencing input: blood. This chain links TRBV20-1 with TRBJ2-7; TCRdb proposes TRBD1, but this gene call is untestable without DNA. The sequence derives from a human donor with ulcerative colitis or Crohn's disease, or a healthy co-twin of an affected twin (not recorded which). The CDR3 protein is CSSGTTSSYEQYF.